The subject of this entry is one T cell receptor (beta chain). The antigen it binds to is not known. Base qualities were left out, and no much larger clone turns up one base away. What the time point label conveys for this sample: about 28 days (+/-7) after the second vaccine dose. AZD1222 recipients whose second dose came at about 4 weeks and those whose second dose came at about 12 weeks were combined into one group, since spike-specific TCR depth and breadth did not differ between the two schedules. Vaccinee samples were obtained from the UK trials COV001 and COV002, which included a single-blind randomized controlled phase 2/3 trial of AZD1222 (ChAdOx1 nCoV-19) in healthy adults. For TCRbeta chain sequencing, PBMC samples were collected from trial participants at day 0 and at day 28 after the second dose. The data were taken from a study of T cell responses to AZD1222 COVID-19 vaccine (dated by TCRdb to the early 2020s). For context, the study as a whole: TCR sequencing was performed for fewer than 250 trial participants, of whom around 210 were given two doses of AZD1222 and around 25 were given two doses of MenACWY control vaccine. Trial participants were enrolled by age into 18-55, 56-69 and 70-plus year subgroups, with approximately 150, 30 and 60 TCR-sequenced participants respectively.

The study at large found these results: After two AZD1222 doses, spike-specific TCR breadth and depth were significantly higher than at day 0 and than in MenACWY recipients. Nearly half of unique spike-specific TCRs reportedly recognized epitopes outside regions mutated in the B.1.351 and B.1.1.7 variants. Because no day 14 peak-response samples were available, repertoires were characterized only after the peak T cell response. Participants were mostly white British and included more females than males, and it was suggested by the authors that clonal diversity may have been underestimated. The 56-69-year group was small, and its depth increase did not reach significance, likely because of low power. CD4 TCRs associated with the vaccine covered the entire spike protein, and the dominant responses were in regions 160-218 and 743-854. Conclusions about previously exposed vaccinees are limited, since just five to seven AZD1222 recipients were seropositive for SARS-CoV-2 at baseline.

The CDR3 regions of human TCRbeta chains were subjected to immunosequencing. The authors' analysis ran thus. TCRs in the repertoires were matched against a reference library of SARS-CoV-2-specific TCRs that had been generated with the MIRA antigen-specificity platform. Breadth meant the fraction of unique TCRs that were SARS-CoV-2-associated, whereas depth meant the fraction of total T cells that were SARS-CoV-2-associated. Using the MIRA data, each spike-specific TCR was assigned both to the spike region to which the TCR was reactive and to a CD4 or CD8 class. Log10-transformed breadth and depth values were compared by one-way ANOVA with Sidak's multiple comparisons tests. Drawn from immuneACCESS, this table holds only the in-frame rearrangements with V and J called that TCRdb kept. Clones are partly lost; checked studies trace under half to an unresolved V gene and leave the rest unexplained. V and J calls and clone size come straight from that table; D and trimming were deduced from the DNA. The sample table shows roughly 180,000 clones, and approximately 90% are seen once. The ten largest clones capture about 3.5% of the sample.

Relative to germline, V is 0 bases shorter and J is 8 bases shorter, with 11 bases between their ends. From the cysteine through the phenylalanine, the CDR3 covers 14 amino acids. The only DNA kept is the CDR3, 42 bases in frame from the first base. CDR1 is given as SGDLS and CDR2 as YYNGEE, both from the germline V gene. The starting material was peripheral blood, obtained 28 days after the second AZD1222 dose. The sequence was obtained from an adult who received the AZD1222 COVID-19 vaccine. The chain was built from TRBV9 and TRBJ1-4; no D gene call is confident. The sequenced DNA is TGTGCCAGCAGCGTAGACCGGGTCCGGGAAAAACTGTTTTTT. It translates to CASSVDRVREKLFF.